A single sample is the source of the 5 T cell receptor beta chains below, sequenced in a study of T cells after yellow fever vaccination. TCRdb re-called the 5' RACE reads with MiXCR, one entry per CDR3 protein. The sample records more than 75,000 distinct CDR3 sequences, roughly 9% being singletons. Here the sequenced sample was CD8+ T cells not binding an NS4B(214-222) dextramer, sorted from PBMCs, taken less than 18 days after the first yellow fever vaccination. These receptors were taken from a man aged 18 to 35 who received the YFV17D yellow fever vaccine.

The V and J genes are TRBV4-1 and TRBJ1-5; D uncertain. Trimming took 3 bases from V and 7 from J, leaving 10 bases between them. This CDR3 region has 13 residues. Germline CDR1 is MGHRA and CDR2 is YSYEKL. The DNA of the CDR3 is TGCGCCAGCAGCCATGTTACGTTGCAGCCCCAGCATTTT. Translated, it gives CASSHVTLQPQHF.

The CDR3 DNA reads TGTGCCAGCAGCCAACAGACAGGGGTTAGTCCACCCCTCCACTTT. Protein product: CASSQQTGVSPPLHF. The chain employs TRBV3-1 and TRBJ1-6; TRBD1 aligns across 8 bases. Germline loops: CDR1 LGHDT, CDR2 YNNKEL (reference sequence). V gave up 2 bases and J gave up 11 bases; unmatched junction bases: 8. The CDR3 loop spans 15 amino acids. Complete variable domain (other parts from reference TRBV3-1 and TRBJ1-6): DTAVSQTPKYLVTQMGNDKSIKCEQNLGHDTMYWYKQDSKKFLKIMFSYNNKELIINETVPNRFSPKSPDKAHLNLHINSLELGDSAVYFCASSQQTGVSPPLHFGNGTRLTVT.

The CDR3 coding sequence is TGCGCCAGCAGCCAAGATAGGGCAGCGGTCGATGAGCAGTTCTTC. Its protein product is CASSQDRAAVDEQFF. This chain uses TRBV4-3 with TRBJ2-1; a weak D match, TRBD2 (5 bases). V was shortened by 0 bases and J by 8 bases, with 14 bases between the two germline ends. The germline V gene has CDR1 LGHNA and CDR2 YSLEER. The CDR3 is 15 amino acids.

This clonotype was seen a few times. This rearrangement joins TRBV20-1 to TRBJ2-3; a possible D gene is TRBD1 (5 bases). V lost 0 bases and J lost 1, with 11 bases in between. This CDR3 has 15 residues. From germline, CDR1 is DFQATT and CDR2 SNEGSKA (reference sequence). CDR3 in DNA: TGCAGTGCTAGAGATAGGCAGGGTCGCACAGATACGCAGTATTTT. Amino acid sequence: CSARDRQGRTDTQYF.

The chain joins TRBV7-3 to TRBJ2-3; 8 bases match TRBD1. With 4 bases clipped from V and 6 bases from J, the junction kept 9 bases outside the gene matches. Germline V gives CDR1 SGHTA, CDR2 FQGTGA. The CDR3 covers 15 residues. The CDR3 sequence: CASSYTGGRGDTQYF. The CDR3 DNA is TGTGCCAGCAGCTACACAGGGGGTCGAGGCGATACGCAGTATTTT.